The 23 T cell receptor beta chains reported below all come from one sample, sequenced in a study of blood T cells in healthy people across ages. A second PCR, run for roughly 7 to 12 cycles, used a sample-barcoded 5' primer plus a J-beta primer mix. A single record per CDR3 protein comes from TCRdb applying MiXCR to the 5' RACE reads. The repertoire holds approximately 780,000 distinct CDR3 sequences, with roughly 26% as singletons. The same data also went into a second study, on T cells of mothers and their children.

Input material: blood. The receptors stem from a boy aged 10-17 years in good health.

A few counts support this clonotype. The chain has TRBV6-2 or TRBV6-3 and TRBJ2-7; D might be TRBD1 (6 bases). V was trimmed by 6 bases and J by 3 bases, leaving 9 bases between them. In germline, CDR1 is MNHEY, CDR2 SVGEGT. The CDR3 runs to 12 residues. Here the CDR3 DNA reads TGTGCCAGCAGCCGGACAGACTACGAGCAGTACTTC. This sequence encodes CASSRTDYEQYF.

The chain carries TRBV7-3 and TRBJ1-2; D is unresolved. The germline V and J ends were trimmed by 5 bases and 3 bases, with 16 bases remaining between them. The CDR3 spans 15 residues. Germline loops: CDR1 SGHTA, CDR2 FQGTGA. CDR3 nucleotide sequence: TGTGCCAGCAGCCCCGGATTCGAGGGCGACTATGGCTACACCTTC. Encoded protein: CASSPGFEGDYGYTF.

This clonotype was recorded a few times. V is TRBV11-2 and J is TRBJ2-1; D tentatively fits TRBD1 or TRBD2 (5 bases each). Germline CDR1 and CDR2: SGHAT and FQNNGV. The CDR3 consists of 16 residues. With 5 bases removed from V and 2 bases from J, the gap between germline ends came to 16 bases. This CDR3 reads CASSHFRDPTYNEQFF. CDR3 coding DNA: TGTGCCAGCAGCCATTTCCGGGACCCGACCTACAATGAGCAGTTCTTC.

A few counts support this clonotype. The chain joins TRBV7-2 to TRBJ2-5; D possibly corresponds to TRBD2 (6 bases). The ends were cut back, 1 base at V and 7 bases at J, with 16 bases in the middle. This CDR3 has 15 residues. Germline loops: CDR1 SGHTA, CDR2 FQGNSA. In DNA, the CDR3 is TGTGCCAGCAGCTTAGGGCCCCTCCGGGGAGGGACCCAGTACTTC. Encoded protein: CASSLGPLRGGTQYF.

Details on this clonotype: The junction departs from germline at one end; a sequencing error may be responsible. V usage is TRBV12-5 and J usage is TRBJ1-3, with D uncertain. The CDR3 has 18 residues. The germline V gene has CDR1 LGHNT and CDR2 FRNRAP. CDR3 in DNA: TGTGCCAGTGGTTTGGTACGCCTAATGAAGCTGGGTGGAAACACCATATATTTT. It codes for CASGLVRLMKLGGNTIYF.

The gene calls are TRBV5-1 and TRBJ2-5; the D gene is possibly TRBD1 (6 bases). The end of the DNA is better explained by TRBJ2-1, so the J call may be wrong. The CDR3 has 15 amino acids. The germline V gene has CDR1 SGHRS and CDR2 YFSETQ. CDR3 bases: TGCGCCAGCAGCTTGGCCTCTAGCAGGGGCAATGAGCAGTTCTTC. It is translated as CASSLASSRGNEQFF.

This clonotype was seen only a few times. J is TRBJ1-1 and V is TRBV18, with D possibly being TRBD1 (6 bases). The CDR3 sequence is 13 residues long. In germline, CDR1 is KGHSH, CDR2 LQKENI. The ends were cut back, 3 bases at V and 5 bases at J, with 10 bases in the middle. The CDR3 bases are TGTGCCAGCTCACCGCAGGGACAAACTGAAGCTTTCTTT. The encoded protein is CASSPQGQTEAFF.

The sample holds a few counts of this clonotype. This sequence joins TRBV5-1 and TRBJ1-1; D not resolved. Germline CDR1 and CDR2: SGHRS and YFSETQ. This CDR3 region has 14 residues. The V and J ends lost 0 bases and 3 bases respectively, with 9 bases between them. This CDR3 reads CASSLDGEHTEAFF. CDR3 coding DNA: TGCGCCAGCAGCTTGGACGGGGAGCACACTGAAGCTTTCTTT.

V gene TRBV11-2 combines with J gene TRBJ2-7, with 7 bases that match TRBD2. There are 15 residues in the CDR3. V was pared by 0 bases and J by 0 bases, with 2 bases of the junction left unmatched. In germline, CDR1 is SGHAT, CDR2 FQNNGV. The CDR3 nucleotides read TGTGCCAGCAGCTTAGACATAGCGGGCTCCTACGAGCAGTACTTC. The encoded protein is CASSLDIAGSYEQYF.

This chain uses TRBV5-1 with TRBJ1-2; D not resolved. The germline gives CDR1 SGHRS, CDR2 YFSETQ. V was cut by 4 bases and J by 7 bases, with 14 bases left in between. This CDR3 is built from 13 residues. In nucleotides, the CDR3 is TGCGCCAGCAGCCACGGGCAATCAGGTGGCTACACCTTC. It encodes CASSHGQSGGYTF.

The J gene is TRBJ2-5, the V gene TRBV6-5, with 8 bases identical to TRBD1. Germline CDR1 is MNHEY and CDR2 is SVGAGI. The CDR3 covers 13 residues. V lost 7 bases and J lost 5; bases outside the gene matches: 6. In nucleotides, the CDR3 is TGTGCCAGCAAGGCAGGGGGCGTGGAGACCCAGTACTTC. The encoded protein is CASKAGGVETQYF.

J is TRBJ2-1 and V is TRBV2; TRBD2 matches at 8 bases. The trim removed 4 bases at V and 1 base at J, leaving 9 bases unmatched. Germline V gene data show CDR1 as SNHLY and CDR2 as FYNNEI. This CDR3 is built from 17 residues. CDR3 sequence reads: CASSGAGERGSYNEQFF. In DNA, the CDR3 is TGTGCCAGCAGTGGGGCCGGAGAGCGGGGGTCCTACAATGAGCAGTTCTTC.

Only a few counts were recorded for this clonotype. This chain links TRBV15 with TRBJ2-1, with TRBD1 identical over 8 bases. With the DNA end fitting TRBJ2-7 better, the J assignment may be wrong. CDR3 length: 17 amino acids. Germline assignment: CDR1 LNHNV and CDR2 YYDKDF (reference sequence). The CDR3 here is CATSRDLPGQGADEQYF. In nucleotides, the CDR3 is TGTGCCACCAGCAGAGATCTCCCGGGGCAGGGGGCCGACGAGCAGTACTTC.

This sequence joins TRBV11-2 and TRBJ2-3, with TRBD1 as a possible D gene (6 bases). Germline V CDR1 and CDR2: SGHAT, FQNNGV. Trimming stripped 3 bases from V and 4 bases from J, with 17 bases between. The CDR3 is made up of 16 amino acids. The CDR3 nucleotides read TGTGCCAGCAGCTTCCGAGGGCTGGGGGCGGCAGATACGCAGTATTTT. The encoded protein is CASSFRGLGAADTQYF. The full variable domain, its missing parts supplied by reference TRBV11-2 and TRBJ2-3, is EAGVAQSPRYKIIEKRQSVAFWCNPISGHATLYWYQQILGQGPKLLIQFQNNGVVDDSQLPKDRFSAERLKGVDSTLKIQPAKLEDSAVYLCASSFRGLGAADTQYFGPGTRLTVL.

The chain has TRBV7-9 and TRBJ1-2; 7 positions agree with TRBD1. Germline V gene sequence: CDR1 SEHNR, CDR2 FQNEAQ (reference sequence). V was clipped by 0 bases and J by 7 bases; unmatched bases: 8. The CDR3 sequence is 15 residues long. This chain's CDR3 is CASSLALGQAPGYTF. In DNA form, the CDR3 reads TGTGCCAGCAGCTTAGCCCTCGGACAGGCCCCTGGCTACACCTTC.

This clonotype appeared a single time. The chain joins TRBV4-1 to TRBJ1-5; the D gene is possibly TRBD1 (5 bases). The ends were cut back, 3 bases at V and 3 bases at J, with 12 bases in the middle. CDR3 length equals 15 residues. The germline V gene encodes CDR1 MGHRA and CDR2 YSYEKL. In DNA, the CDR3 is TGCGCCAGCAGCCAGGGGGACGTATTCAATCAGCCCCAGCATTTT. As protein: CASSQGDVFNQPQHF.

V usage is TRBV27 and J usage is TRBJ1-2; D possibly corresponds to TRBD1 (6 bases). The V gene lost 3 bases and the J gene lost 3 bases, with 17 bases spanning the gap. Germline lookup yields CDR1 MNHEY and CDR2 SMNVEV (reference sequence). CDR3 length equals 16 residues. The CDR3 loop reads CASSFGGGPSYYGYTF. As DNA, the CDR3 is TGTGCCAGCAGTTTTGGGGGGGGGCCGTCCTACTATGGCTACACCTTC.

This clonotype has only a few counts. The chain employs TRBV14 and TRBJ1-6, with D hard to call. CDR1 and CDR2 (germline): SGHDN, FVKESK. CDR3 length: 15 residues. V dropped 1 base and J dropped 9 bases, with 13 bases sitting between them. CDR3 in DNA: TGTGCCAGCAGCCAAGGTCTCGAAGGTAGTTCACCCCTCCACTTT. It encodes CASSQGLEGSSPLHF.

This clonotype occurred a few times. J is TRBJ2-2 and V is TRBV12-3 or TRBV12-4, with 8 bases matching TRBD2. CDR3 length equals 15 residues. Trimming cost V 6 bases and J 3 bases; bases outside gene matches: 6. In DNA, the CDR3 is TGTGCCAGCAGCCGGGAGGGGACGTACACCGGGGAGCTGTTTTTT. As protein: CASSREGTYTGELFF.

The chain couples TRBV2 to TRBJ1-2; D remains ambiguous. Per germline, CDR1 SNHLY and CDR2 FYNNEI. Trimming cost V 3 bases and J 8 bases, with 4 bases left between them. The length of the CDR3 is 10 residues. This CDR3 is CASSEPGYTF. The CDR3 region has the DNA TGTGCCAGCAGTGAGCCGGGCTACACCTTC.

V and J are TRBV6-4 and TRBJ2-1; tentative D call: TRBD2 (7 bases). The germline CDR1 and CDR2 sequences are MRHNA and SNTAGT. The CDR3 runs to 15 residues. Trimming stripped 6 bases from V and 7 bases from J, with 19 bases between. CDR3 nucleotides: TGTGCCAGCAGCGAGGCCCCGGGGGGCTGGAATGAGCAGTTCTTC. Its translation: CASSEAPGGWNEQFF.

This sequence joins TRBV6-4 and TRBJ1-2; 7 nucleotides line up with TRBD1. The CDR3 totals 14 residues. J gave up 4 bases and V 0 bases, and 2 bases lay outside the gene matches. Germline values: CDR1 MRHNA, CDR2 SNTAGT. The CDR3 coding sequence is TGTGCCAGCAGTGACTCGGCAGGGGGCTATGGCTACACCTTC. Translating it yields CASSDSAGGYGYTF.

V and J are TRBV7-2 and TRBJ2-3; tentative D call: TRBD2 (6 bases). The V end lost 2 bases, the J end lost 0 bases, and 9 bases lay between the germline ends. CDR3 length: 15 amino acids. The germline V gene encodes CDR1 SGHTA and CDR2 FQGNSA. The CDR3 sequence is CASSLNAGSTDTQYF. Written as DNA, the CDR3 is TGTGCCAGCAGCTTAAATGCGGGGAGCACAGATACGCAGTATTTT.